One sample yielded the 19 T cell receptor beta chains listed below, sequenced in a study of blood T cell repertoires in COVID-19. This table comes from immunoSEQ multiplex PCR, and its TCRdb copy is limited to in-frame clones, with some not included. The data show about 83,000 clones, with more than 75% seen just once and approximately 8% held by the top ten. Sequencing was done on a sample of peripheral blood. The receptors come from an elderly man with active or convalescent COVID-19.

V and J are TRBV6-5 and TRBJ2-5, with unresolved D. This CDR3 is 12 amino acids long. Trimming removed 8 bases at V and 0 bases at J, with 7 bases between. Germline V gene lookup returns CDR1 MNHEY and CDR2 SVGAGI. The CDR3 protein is CASRVNQETQYF. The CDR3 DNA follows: TGTGCCAGCCGGGTTAACCAAGAGACCCAGTACTTC.

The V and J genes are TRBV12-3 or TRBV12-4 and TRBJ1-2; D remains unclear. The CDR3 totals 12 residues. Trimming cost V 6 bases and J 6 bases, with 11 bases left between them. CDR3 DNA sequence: TGTGCCAGCAGACGTCCCCTAAATGGCTACACCTTC. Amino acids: CASRRPLNGYTF.

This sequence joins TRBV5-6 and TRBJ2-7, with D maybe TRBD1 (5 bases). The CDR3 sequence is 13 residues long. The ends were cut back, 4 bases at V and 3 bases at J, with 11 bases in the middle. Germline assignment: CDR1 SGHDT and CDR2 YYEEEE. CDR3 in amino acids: CASSADTDYEQYV. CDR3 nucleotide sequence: TGTGCCAGCAGCGCGGACACAGACTACGAGCAGTACGTC.

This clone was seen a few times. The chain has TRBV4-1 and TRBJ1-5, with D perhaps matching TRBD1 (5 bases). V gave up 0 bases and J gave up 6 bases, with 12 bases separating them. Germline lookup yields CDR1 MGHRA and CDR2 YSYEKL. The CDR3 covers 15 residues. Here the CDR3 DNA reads TGCGCCAGCAGCCAAGATTTTCCAGGGTTTCAGCCCCAGCATTTT. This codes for CASSQDFPGFQPQHF.

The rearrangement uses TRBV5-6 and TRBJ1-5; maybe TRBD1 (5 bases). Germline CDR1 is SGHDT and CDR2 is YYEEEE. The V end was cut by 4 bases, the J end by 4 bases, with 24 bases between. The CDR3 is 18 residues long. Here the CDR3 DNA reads TGTGCCAGCAGCAACCGCAGTCTGTTGGGGGGGTTGAATCAGCCCCAGCATTTT. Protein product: CASSNRSLLGGLNQPQHF.

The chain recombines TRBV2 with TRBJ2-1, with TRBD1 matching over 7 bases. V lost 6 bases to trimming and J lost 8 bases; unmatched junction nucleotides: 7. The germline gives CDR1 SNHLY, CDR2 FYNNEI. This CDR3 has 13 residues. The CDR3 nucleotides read TGTGCCAGCAGCGAAACAGGGGAAGATGAGCAGTTCTTC. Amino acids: CASSETGEDEQFF. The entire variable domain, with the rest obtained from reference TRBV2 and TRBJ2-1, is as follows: EPEVTQTPSHQVTQMGQEVILRCVPISNHLYFYWYRQILGQKVEFLVSFYNNEISEKSEIFDDQFSVERPDGSNFTLKIRSTKLEDSAMYFCASSETGEDEQFFGPGTRLTVL.

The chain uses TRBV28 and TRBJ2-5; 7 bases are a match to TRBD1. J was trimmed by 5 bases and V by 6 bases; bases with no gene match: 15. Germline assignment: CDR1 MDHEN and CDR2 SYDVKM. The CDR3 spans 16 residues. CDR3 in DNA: TGTGCCAGCAGCCTCCAGTATAGTGACAGGGAGGAGACCCAGTACTTC. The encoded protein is CASSLQYSDREETQYF.

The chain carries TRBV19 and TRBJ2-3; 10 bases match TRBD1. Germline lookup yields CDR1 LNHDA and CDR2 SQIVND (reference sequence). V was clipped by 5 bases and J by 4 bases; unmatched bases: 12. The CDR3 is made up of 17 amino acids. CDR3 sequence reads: CASSPTQTGGGADTQYF. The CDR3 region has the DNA TGTGCCAGTAGTCCAACACAGACAGGGGGCGGAGCAGATACGCAGTATTTT.

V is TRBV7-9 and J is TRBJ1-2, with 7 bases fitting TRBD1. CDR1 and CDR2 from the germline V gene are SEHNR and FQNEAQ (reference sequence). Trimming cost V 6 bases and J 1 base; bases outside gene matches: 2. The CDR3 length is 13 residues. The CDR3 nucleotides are TGTGCCAGCAGACCAGGGGGTAACTATGGCTACACCTTC. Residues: CASRPGGNYGYTF.

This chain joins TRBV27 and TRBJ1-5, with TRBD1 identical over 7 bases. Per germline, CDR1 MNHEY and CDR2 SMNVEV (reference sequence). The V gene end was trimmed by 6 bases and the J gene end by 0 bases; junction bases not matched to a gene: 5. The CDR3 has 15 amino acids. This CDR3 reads CASRSWDSSNQPQHF. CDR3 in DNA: TGTGCCAGCAGAAGTTGGGACAGTAGCAATCAGCCCCAGCATTTT.

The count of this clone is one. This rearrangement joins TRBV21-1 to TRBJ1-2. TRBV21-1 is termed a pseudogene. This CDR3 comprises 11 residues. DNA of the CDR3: TGTGCCAGCGAAAGGAGTGGGGGGAACACCTTC. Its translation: CASERSGGNTF.

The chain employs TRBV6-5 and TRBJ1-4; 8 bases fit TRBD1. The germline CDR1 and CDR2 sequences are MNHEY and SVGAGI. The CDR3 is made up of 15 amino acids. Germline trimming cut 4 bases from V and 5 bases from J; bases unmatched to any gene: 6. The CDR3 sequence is CASSSPQGGNEKLFF. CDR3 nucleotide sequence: TGTGCCAGCAGTTCCCCACAGGGGGGCAATGAAAAACTGTTTTTT.

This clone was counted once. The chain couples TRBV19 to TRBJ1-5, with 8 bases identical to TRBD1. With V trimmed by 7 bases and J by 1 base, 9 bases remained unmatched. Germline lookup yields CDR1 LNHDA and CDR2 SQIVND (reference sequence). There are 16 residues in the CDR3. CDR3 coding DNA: TGTGCCAGTAAGGTTTGGACAGGGCGAAGCAATCAGCCCCAGCATTTT. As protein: CASKVWTGRSNQPQHF.

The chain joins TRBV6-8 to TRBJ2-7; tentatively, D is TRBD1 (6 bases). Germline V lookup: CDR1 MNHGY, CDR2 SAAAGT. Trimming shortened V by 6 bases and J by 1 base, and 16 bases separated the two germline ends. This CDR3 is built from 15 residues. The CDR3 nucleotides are TGTGCCAGCAGCCACACAGGGTGGGATTCCTACGAGCAGTACGTC. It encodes CASSHTGWDSYEQYV.

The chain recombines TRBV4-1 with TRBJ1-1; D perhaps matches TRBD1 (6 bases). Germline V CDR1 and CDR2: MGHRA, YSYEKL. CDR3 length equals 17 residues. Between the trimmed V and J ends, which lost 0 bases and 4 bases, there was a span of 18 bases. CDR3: CASSQDPRGARSTEAFF. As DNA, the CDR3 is TGCGCCAGCAGCCAAGATCCCCGGGGGGCGCGTAGCACTGAAGCTTTCTTT.

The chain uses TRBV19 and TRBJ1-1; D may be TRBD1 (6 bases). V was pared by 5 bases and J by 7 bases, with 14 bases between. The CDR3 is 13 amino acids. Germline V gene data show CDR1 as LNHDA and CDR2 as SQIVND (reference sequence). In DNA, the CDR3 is TGTGCCAGTAGTCCCTTGACAGGATTTGAAGCTTTCTTT. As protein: CASSPLTGFEAFF.

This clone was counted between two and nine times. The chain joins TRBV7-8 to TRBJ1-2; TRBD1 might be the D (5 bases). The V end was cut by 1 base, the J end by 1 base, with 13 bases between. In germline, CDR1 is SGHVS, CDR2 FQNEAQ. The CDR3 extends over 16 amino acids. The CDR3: CASSLVAGPNNYGYTF. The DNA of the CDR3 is TGTGCCAGCAGCTTAGTGGCAGGGCCTAATAACTATGGCTACACCTTC.

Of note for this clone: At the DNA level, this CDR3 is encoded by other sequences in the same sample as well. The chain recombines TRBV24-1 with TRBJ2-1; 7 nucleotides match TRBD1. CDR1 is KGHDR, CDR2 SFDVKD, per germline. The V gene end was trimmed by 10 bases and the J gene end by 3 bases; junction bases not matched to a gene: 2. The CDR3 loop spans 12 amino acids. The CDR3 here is CATRDSYNEQFF. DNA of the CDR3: TGTGCCACAAGGGACAGCTACAATGAGCAGTTCTTC.

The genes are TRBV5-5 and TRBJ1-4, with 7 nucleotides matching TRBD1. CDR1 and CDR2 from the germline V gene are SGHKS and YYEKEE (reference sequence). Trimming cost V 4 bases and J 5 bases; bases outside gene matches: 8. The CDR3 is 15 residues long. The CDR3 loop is CASSTTTGTNEKLFF. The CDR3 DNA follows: TGTGCCAGCAGCACCACGACAGGGACAAATGAAAAACTGTTTTTT.